A selection of T cell receptor beta chains follows, all from one sample in a study of cytomegalovirus exposure and HLA in healthy donors. Clones were sequenced by immunoSEQ multiplex PCR, and TCRdb holds only the in-frame ones, with some missing. Among 250,000 to 350,000 clones listed, approximately 90% were seen once. Sample: PBMCs. These receptors were obtained from a woman younger than 30 in good health and CMV-seronegative. The CDR3 runs from the conserved cysteine through the conserved F or W. Each record gives: V gene, D gene, J gene, clone size, CDR3 DNA, CDR3 protein. A D gene is named only where the DNA matches it firmly. Size is stated for part of the rows, as once, few or many counts, or as a class when the clone is expanded.

>TRBV28|-|TRBJ1-3|-
TGTGCCAGCAGTTCCGTGGAGGCTCTCTCTGGAAACACCATATATTTT
CASSSVEALSGNTIYF
>TRBV5-8|TRBD1|TRBJ1-2|once
TGTGCCAGCAGCAGGAGGGACAGAACGAAGGGTGGCTACACCTTC
CASSRRDRTKGGYTF
>TRBV5-5|-|TRBJ1-2|-
TGTGCCAGCAGCTTGGGCCAGGACTATGGCTACACCTTC
CASSLGQDYGYTF
>TRBV6-5|-|TRBJ1-2|-
TGTGCCAGCAAACCTCCAAGGGGTACAGGCTACACCTTC
CASKPPRGTGYTF
>TRBV2|TRBD1|TRBJ1-2|once
TGTGCCAGCAGTGTGTTGGGACAGGGGGAGAGTGGCTACACCTTC
CASSVLGQGESGYTF
>TRBV2|-|TRBJ1-2|-
TGTGCCAGCAGTGTTGGACAGACCTATGGCTACACCTTC
CASSVGQTYGYTF
>TRBV7-3|-|TRBJ2-5|-
TGTGCCAGCAGCCCAGGGTTGCGGGAGACCCAGTACTTC
CASSPGLRETQYF
>TRBV9|-|TRBJ1-1|-
TGTGCCAGCAGCGTAGCGTCTTTCACTGAAGCTTTCTTT
CASSVASFTEAFF
>TRBV15|-|TRBJ1-5|-
TGTGCCACCAGCAGTTTACAGAATTTCAATCAGCCCCAGCATTTT
CATSSLQNFNQPQHF
>TRBV7-9|-|TRBJ2-7|once
TGTGCCAGCAGCCCAAGCCGCGAAAAGACAGGAGGACGCTACGAGCAGTACTTC
CASSPSREKTGGRYEQYF
>TRBV2|-|TRBJ2-7|-
TGTGCCAGCAGTGAAAACTTCCTTTACGAGCAGTACTTC
CASSENFLYEQYF
>TRBV5-6|-|TRBJ1-2|-
TGTGCCAGCAGCTTATCAGTCCGGGGAACACGGGTAAAAAACTATGGCTACACCTTC
CASSLSVRGTRVKNYGYTF
>TRBV19|TRBD1|TRBJ2-2|few
TGTGCCACCCGACAGGGAGACGTGTCCGGGGAGCTGTTTTTT
CATRQGDVSGELFF
>TRBV5-8|-|TRBJ2-7|-
TGTGCCAGCAGCTTGATCCGTTACGAGCAGTACTTC
CASSLIRYEQYF
>TRBV5-1|TRBD1|TRBJ1-1|-
TGCGCCAGCAGCTTGGTTTTTGGGGACAGTGGCACTGAAGCTTTCTTT
CASSLVFGDSGTEAFF
>TRBV29-1|-|TRBJ1-2|-
TGCAGCGTTGAAAACAGGGATGGAGGCTACACCTTC
CSVENRDGGYTF
>TRBV12-5|TRBD2|TRBJ2-1|-
TGTGCTAGTGGTTTGGTCCACGGGGACTATAATGAGCAGTTCTTC
CASGLVHGDYNEQFF
>TRBV25-1|-|TRBJ1-1|once
TGTGCCAGCGAATATCAGACAGTTTCGAGGAACACTGAAGCTTTCTTT
CASEYQTVSRNTEAFF
>TRBV2|-|TRBJ1-1|-
TGTGCCAGCAGTGCTCTGGGGCAGATGAACACTGAAGCTTTCTTT
CASSALGQMNTEAFF
>TRBV12-5|-|TRBJ1-6|few
TGTGCTAGTGGTCCCCGAGCCAATTCACCCCTCCACTTT
CASGPRANSPLHF
>TRBV9|-|TRBJ1-3|-
TGTGCCAGCAGCGTAGGAGCAGGGGGAAACACCATATATTTT
CASSVGAGGNTIYF
>TRBV7-9|TRBD1|TRBJ1-5|once
TGTGCCAGCAGCTTAGGGACAGGGGGCGCCGGTCAGCCCCAGCATTTT
CASSLGTGGAGQPQHF
>TRBV19|TRBD1|TRBJ2-1|-
TGTGCCAGTCGGACGAAAACAGGGGGGCCCACGAATGAGCAGTTCTTC
CASRTKTGGPTNEQFF
>TRBV5-1|-|TRBJ1-6|-
TGCGCCAGCAGCCCCTCCGGTGACACCCTCCACTTT
CASSPSGDTLHF
>TRBV6-4|TRBD2|TRBJ2-1|few
TGTGCCAGCAGTGACTCCCCTGGCGGGGGGGACAATGAGCAGTTCTTC
CASSDSPGGGDNEQFF
>TRBV5-1|TRBD2|TRBJ2-1|-
TGCGCCAGCAGCTTCCCTAGCGGGGGCTTCAATGGGAATGAGCAGTTCTTC
CASSFPSGGFNGNEQFF
>TRBV30|-|TRBJ1-1|-
TGTGCCTGGGGGGGCGTGGACACTGAAGCTTTCTTT
CAWGGVDTEAFF
>TRBV6-5|-|TRBJ1-4|-
TGTGCCAGCAGTTACTCGTCGGCAGGGTTGAATGAAAAACTGTTTTTT
CASSYSSAGLNEKLFF
>TRBV5-1|TRBD1|TRBJ1-1|-
TGCGCCAGCAGCAACCTACAGGGGATCACTGAAGCTTTCTTT
CASSNLQGITEAFF
>TRBV6-1|-|TRBJ2-7|-
TGTGCCAGCATGATCTGGGGGCCCCACTCCTACGAGCAGTACTTC
CASMIWGPHSYEQYF
>TRBV2|-|TRBJ2-2|-
TGTGCCAGCAGGTCCGGGACAATGAACACCGGGGAGCTGTTTTTT
CASRSGTMNTGELFF
>TRBV19|-|TRBJ1-6|-
TGTGCCAGTACACCGGTTCTCGGGGATTCACCCCTCCACTTT
CASTPVLGDSPLHF
>TRBV19|-|TRBJ1-2|-
TGTGCCAGTAGGTCAGGAACCCTGGCTAACTATGGCTACACCTTC
CASRSGTLANYGYTF
>TRBV9|-|TRBJ2-1|once
TGTGCCAGCAGCGTAGTCCAGGGCCCCCCGTACAATGAGCAGTTCTTC
CASSVVQGPPYNEQFF
>TRBV4-1|TRBD2|TRBJ2-1|-
TGCGCCAGCAGCCCTACGACTAGCGGGGGCCGGAATGAGCAGTTCTTC
CASSPTTSGGRNEQFF
>TRBV7-9|-|TRBJ2-3|-
TGTGCCAGCAGCCAACAGACAGATACGCAGTATTTT
CASSQQTDTQYF
>TRBV6-1|-|TRBJ2-5|-
TGTGCCAGCAGTGAATCGGGGGTAAAGGGGACCCAGTACTTC
CASSESGVKGTQYF
>TRBV7-3|-|TRBJ2-3|-
TGTGCCAGCAGCCCAAAGGACTCAACCGGGGAGACTACGCAGTATTTT
CASSPKDSTGETTQYF
>TRBV11-2|TRBD1|TRBJ2-1|-
TGTGCCAGCAGCCCTAAGGACAGGGTCACCTACAATGAGCAGTTCTTC
CASSPKDRVTYNEQFF
>TRBV30|-|TRBJ1-3|-
TGTGCCTGGAAGGTGGGAGGAGGAAACACCATATATTTT
CAWKVGGGNTIYF
>TRBV19|-|TRBJ2-1|-
TGTGCCAGTAGTATAGCGGTAGCCAATGAGCAGTTCTTC
CASSIAVANEQFF
>TRBV6-5|TRBD1|TRBJ1-2|-
TGTGCCAGTTTTTCCGGGACAGGGGGCCATGGCTACACCTTC
CASFSGTGGHGYTF
>TRBV5-1|TRBD2|TRBJ2-1|-
TGCGCCAGCAGCTCCGGGGGAGCGGGGAGGGATGAGCAGTTCTTC
CASSSGGAGRDEQFF
>TRBV9|-|TRBJ1-1|-
TGTGCCAGCAGTCATGATACAGGAGACGAAGCTTTCTTT
CASSHDTGDEAFF
>TRBV18|TRBD1|TRBJ2-2|-
TGTGCCAGCTCACCATTTGGACAGGGCCTGGGGGAGCTGTTTTTT
CASSPFGQGLGELFF
>TRBV18|-|TRBJ2-5|-
TGTGCCAGCTCACCAGGTACGGGGTCAGTAGAGACCCAGTACTTC
CASSPGTGSVETQYF
>TRBV7-3|TRBD2|TRBJ2-7|few
TGTGCCAGCAGTTTAACAACTAGCGGGTTCTACGAGCAGTACTTC
CASSLTTSGFYEQYF
>TRBV4-1|-|TRBJ2-7|-
TGCGCCAGCAGCCAAACCCTCAACGGGGGATACGAGCAGTACTTC
CASSQTLNGGYEQYF